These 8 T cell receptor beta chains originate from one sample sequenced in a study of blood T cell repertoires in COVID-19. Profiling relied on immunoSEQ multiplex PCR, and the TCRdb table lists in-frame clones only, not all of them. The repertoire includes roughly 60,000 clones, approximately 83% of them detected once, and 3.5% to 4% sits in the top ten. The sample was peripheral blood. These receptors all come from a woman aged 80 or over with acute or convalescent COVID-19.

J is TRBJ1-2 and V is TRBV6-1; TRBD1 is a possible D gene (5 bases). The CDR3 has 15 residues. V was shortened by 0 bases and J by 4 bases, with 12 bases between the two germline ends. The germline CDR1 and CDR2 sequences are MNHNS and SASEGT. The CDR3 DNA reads TGTGCCAGCAGTGAAGCGCAGGGTGCCGGCTATGGCTACACCTTC. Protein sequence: CASSEAQGAGYGYTF.

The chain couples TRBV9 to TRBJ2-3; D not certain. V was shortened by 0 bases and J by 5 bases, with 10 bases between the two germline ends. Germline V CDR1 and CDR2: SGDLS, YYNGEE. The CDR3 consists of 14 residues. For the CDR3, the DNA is TGTGCCAGCAGCGTAGGGGCCCCCAGAGATACGCAGTATTTT. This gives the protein CASSVGAPRDTQYF.

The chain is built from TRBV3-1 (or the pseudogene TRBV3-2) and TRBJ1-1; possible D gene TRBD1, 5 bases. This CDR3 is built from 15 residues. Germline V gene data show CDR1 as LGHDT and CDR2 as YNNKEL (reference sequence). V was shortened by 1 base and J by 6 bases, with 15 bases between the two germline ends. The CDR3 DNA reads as TGTGCCAGCAGCCAAGTCGGGCAGGGAGGGTCTGAAGCTTTCTTT. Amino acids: CASSQVGQGGSEAFF.

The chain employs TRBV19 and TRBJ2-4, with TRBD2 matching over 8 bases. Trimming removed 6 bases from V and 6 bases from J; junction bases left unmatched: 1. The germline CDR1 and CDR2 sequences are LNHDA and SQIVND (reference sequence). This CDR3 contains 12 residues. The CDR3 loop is CASSGGGNIQYF. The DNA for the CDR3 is TGTGCCAGTAGCGGGGGGGGAAACATTCAGTACTTC.

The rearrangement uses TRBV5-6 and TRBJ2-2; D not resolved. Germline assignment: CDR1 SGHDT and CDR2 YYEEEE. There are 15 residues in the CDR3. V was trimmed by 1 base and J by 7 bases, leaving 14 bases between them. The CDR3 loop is CASSLIRAGIGELFF. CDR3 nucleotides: TGTGCCAGCAGCTTGATTCGCGCTGGTATCGGGGAGCTGTTTTTT.

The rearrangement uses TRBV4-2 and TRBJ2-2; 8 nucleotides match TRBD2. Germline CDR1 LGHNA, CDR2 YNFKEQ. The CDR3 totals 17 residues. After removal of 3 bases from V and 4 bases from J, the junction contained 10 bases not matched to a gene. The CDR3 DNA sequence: TGTGCCAGCAGCCAGCACACTAGCGGAGGTCCCACCGGGGAGCTGTTTTTT. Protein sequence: CASSQHTSGGPTGELFF.

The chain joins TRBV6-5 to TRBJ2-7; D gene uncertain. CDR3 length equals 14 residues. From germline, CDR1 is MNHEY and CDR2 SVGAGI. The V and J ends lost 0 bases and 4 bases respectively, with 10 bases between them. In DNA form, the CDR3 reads TGTGCCAGCAGTTACTCGAGGCAACCATACGAGCAGTACTTC. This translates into CASSYSRQPYEQYF.

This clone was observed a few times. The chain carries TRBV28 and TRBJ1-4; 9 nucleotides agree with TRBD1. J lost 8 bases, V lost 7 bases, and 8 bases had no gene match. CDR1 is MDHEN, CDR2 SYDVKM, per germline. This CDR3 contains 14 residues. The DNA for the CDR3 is TGTGCCAGCACCACCGGGACAGGGAACGAAAAACTGTTTTTT. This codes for CASTTGTGNEKLFF.